These T cell receptor beta chains were read from a single sample in a study of blood T cell repertoires in COVID-19. The assay was immunoSEQ multiplex PCR, and TCRdb's table has in-frame clones only and misses some. This table holds around 110,000 clones, around four fifths found once. Sequences were obtained from peripheral blood. These TCRs come from a man aged 30 to 45 with acute or convalescent COVID-19. CDR3s include the opening cysteine and the closing phenylalanine or tryptophan. The order of the fields is CDR3 length, V gene, clone size, J gene, D gene, CDR3 DNA, CDR3 protein. D genes are given only for firm matches. Rows give clone size only sometimes, using once, few, many, or a class for an expanded clone.

>11|TRBV7-9|-|TRBJ1-1|-
TGTGCCAGTTTCAGGGACACTGAAGCTTTCTTT
CASFRDTEAFF
>13|TRBV11-2|-|TRBJ2-4|TRBD2
TGTGCCAGCAGCCTTAGCGGGGAAAACATTCAGTACTTC
CASSLSGENIQYF
>14|TRBV27|-|TRBJ1-2|TRBD1
TGTGCCAGCAGTTTATCTCCAGGGGGCGCAGGCTACACCTTC
CASSLSPGGAGYTF
>15|TRBV5-1|-|TRBJ2-7|TRBD1
TGCGCCAGCAGCTTGGCCTCCGGGACAGGGTACGAGCAGTACTTC
CASSLASGTGYEQYF
>16|TRBV29-1|few|TRBJ1-2|TRBD1
TGCAGCGCAAGAACTAAGACAGGGGGCCTGAGCTATGGCTACACCTTC
CSARTKTGGLSYGYTF
>16|TRBV4-1|few|TRBJ1-4|-
TGCGCCAGCAGCCAAGATGTTGCAGGCGGAGGTGAAAAACTGTTTTTT
CASSQDVAGGGEKLFF
>12|TRBV19|-|TRBJ1-1|-
TGTGCCAGTAGTCCCCGCGTATCTGAAGCTTTCTTT
CASSPRVSEAFF
>17|TRBV19|-|TRBJ2-2|-
TGTGCCAGTAGTATAGATGCGGGAATAGCGAACACCGGGGAGCTGTTTTTT
CASSIDAGIANTGELFF
>14|TRBV19|-|TRBJ1-2|TRBD1
TGTGCCAGTAGCGGGGACAGGGCCAACTATGGCTACACCTTC
CASSGDRANYGYTF
>14|TRBV6-4|medium-sized|TRBJ2-1|-
TGTGCCAGCAGTGGAGGGCAGGGGGGCAATGAGCAGTTCTTC
CASSGGQGGNEQFF
>15|TRBV5-4|-|TRBJ2-5|TRBD1
TGTGCCAGCAGCCCGACAGGGTCTGCAATTGAGACCCAGTACTTC
CASSPTGSAIETQYF
>15|TRBV4-1|-|TRBJ1-2|-
TGCGCCAGCAGCCATGAGGACAAGGGTTTCTATGGCTACACCTTC
CASSHEDKGFYGYTF
>11|TRBV6-6|once|TRBJ1-5|-
TGTGCCAGCAGTTTAGAGGAGCCCCAGCATTTT
CASSLEEPQHF
>13|TRBV19|once|TRBJ2-7|TRBD1
TGTGCCAGTAGCTTTACAGGGGGCTACGAGCAGTACTTC
CASSFTGGYEQYF
>19|TRBV7-6|-|TRBJ2-6|TRBD1
TGTGCCAGCAGCTTACCCCAGGACAGGGGAGGCACTGGGGCCAACGTCCTGACTTTC
CASSLPQDRGGTGANVLTF
>13|TRBV6-6|-|TRBJ2-7|-
TGTGCCAGCAGCCCTACAGGGTACTACGAGCAGTACTTC
CASSPTGYYEQYF
>13|TRBV19|few|TRBJ2-5|-
TGTGCCAGTATGAGGACGGGGCAAGAGACCCAGTACTTC
CASMRTGQETQYF